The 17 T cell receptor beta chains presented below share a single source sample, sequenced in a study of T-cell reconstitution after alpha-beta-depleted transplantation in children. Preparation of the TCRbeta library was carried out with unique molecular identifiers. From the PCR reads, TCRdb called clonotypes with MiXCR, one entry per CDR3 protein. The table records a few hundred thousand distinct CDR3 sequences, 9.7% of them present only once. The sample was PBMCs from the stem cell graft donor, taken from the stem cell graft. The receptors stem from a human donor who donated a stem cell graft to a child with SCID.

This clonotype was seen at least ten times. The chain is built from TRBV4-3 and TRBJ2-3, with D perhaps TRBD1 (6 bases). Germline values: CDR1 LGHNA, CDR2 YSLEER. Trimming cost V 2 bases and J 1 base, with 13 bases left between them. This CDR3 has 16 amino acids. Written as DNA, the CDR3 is TGCGCCAGCAGCCAATCCGGGACACACGGCACAGATACGCAGTATTTT. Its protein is CASSQSGTHGTDTQYF.

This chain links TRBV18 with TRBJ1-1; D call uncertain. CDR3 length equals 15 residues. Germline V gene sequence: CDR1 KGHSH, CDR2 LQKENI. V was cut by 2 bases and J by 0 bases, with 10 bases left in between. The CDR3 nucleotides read TGTGCCAGCTCACCAACGGACCCCCTGAACACTGAAGCTTTCTTT. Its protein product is CASSPTDPLNTEAFF.

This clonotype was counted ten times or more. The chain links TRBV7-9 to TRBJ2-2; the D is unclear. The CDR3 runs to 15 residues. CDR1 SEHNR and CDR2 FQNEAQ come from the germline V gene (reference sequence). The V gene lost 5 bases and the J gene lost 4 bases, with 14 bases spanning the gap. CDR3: CASSTDSLLTGELFF. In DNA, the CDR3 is TGTGCCAGCAGCACCGACTCGTTACTCACCGGGGAGCTGTTTTTT.

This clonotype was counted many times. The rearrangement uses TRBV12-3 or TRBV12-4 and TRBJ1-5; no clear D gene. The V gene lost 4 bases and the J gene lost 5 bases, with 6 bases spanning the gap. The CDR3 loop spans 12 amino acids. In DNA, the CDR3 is TGTGCCAGCAGTTACGGCTATCAGCCCCAGCATTTT. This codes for CASSYGYQPQHF.

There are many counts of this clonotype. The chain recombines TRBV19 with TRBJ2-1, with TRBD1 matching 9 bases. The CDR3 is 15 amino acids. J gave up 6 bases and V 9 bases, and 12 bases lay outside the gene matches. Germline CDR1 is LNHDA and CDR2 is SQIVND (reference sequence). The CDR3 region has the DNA TGTGCCAGCAGTGCCGGGACAGGGTATGGCAATGAGCAGTTCTTC. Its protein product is CASSAGTGYGNEQFF.

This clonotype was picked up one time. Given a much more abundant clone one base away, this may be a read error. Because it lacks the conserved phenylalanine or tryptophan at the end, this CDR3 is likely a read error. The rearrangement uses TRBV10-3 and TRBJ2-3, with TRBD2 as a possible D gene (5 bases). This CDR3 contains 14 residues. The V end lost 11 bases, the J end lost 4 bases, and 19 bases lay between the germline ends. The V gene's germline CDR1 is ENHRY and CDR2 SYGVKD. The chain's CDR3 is CALRPERTSDTQYS. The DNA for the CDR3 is TGTGCCCTCCGACCCGAGAGGACTTCAGATACGCAGTATTCT.

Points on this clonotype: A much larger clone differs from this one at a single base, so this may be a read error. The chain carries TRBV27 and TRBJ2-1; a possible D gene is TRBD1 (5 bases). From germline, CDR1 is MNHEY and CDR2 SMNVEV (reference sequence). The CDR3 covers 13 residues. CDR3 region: CVSSLSRQNEQFF. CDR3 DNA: TGTGTCAGCAGTTTATCTAGACAGAATGAGCAGTTCTTC.

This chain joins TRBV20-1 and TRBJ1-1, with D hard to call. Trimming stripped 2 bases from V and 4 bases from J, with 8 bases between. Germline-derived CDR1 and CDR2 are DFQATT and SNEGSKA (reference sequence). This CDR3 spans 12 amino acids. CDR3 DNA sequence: TGCAGTGCTAGACAAAAAGGCACTGAAGCTTTCTTT. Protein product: CSARQKGTEAFF.

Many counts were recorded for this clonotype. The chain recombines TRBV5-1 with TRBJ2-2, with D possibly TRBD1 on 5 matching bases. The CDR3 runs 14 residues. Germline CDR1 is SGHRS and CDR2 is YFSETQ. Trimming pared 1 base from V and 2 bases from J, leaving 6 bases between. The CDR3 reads CASSLQGNTGELFF. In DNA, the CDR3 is TGCGCCAGCAGCTTGCAGGGCAACACCGGGGAGCTGTTTTTT.

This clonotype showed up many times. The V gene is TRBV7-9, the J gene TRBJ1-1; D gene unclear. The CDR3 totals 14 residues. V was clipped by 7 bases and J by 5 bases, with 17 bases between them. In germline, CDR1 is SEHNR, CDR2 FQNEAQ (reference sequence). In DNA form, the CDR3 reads TGTGCCAGCAACGGACCCTCGGAGGCGACTGAAGCTTTCTTT. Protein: CASNGPSEATEAFF.

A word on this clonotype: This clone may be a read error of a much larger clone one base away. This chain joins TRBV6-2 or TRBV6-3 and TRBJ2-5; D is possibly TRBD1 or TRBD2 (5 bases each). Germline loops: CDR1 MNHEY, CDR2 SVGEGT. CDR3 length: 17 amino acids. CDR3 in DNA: TGTGCCAGCAGTTACAGAGGTCTGAGGGGAAACCAAGACACCCAGTACTTC. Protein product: CASSYRGLRGNQDTQYF.

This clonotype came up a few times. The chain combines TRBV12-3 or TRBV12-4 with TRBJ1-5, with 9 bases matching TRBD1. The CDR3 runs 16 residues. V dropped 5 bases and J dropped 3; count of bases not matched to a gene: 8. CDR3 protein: CASSTGTGTFNQPQHF. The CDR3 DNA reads TGTGCCAGCAGTACCGGGACAGGGACGTTCAATCAGCCCCAGCATTTT.

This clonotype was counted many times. CDR3 sequence: CSARGTGDTDTQYF. Here the CDR3 DNA reads TGCAGTGCTAGAGGGACAGGGGACACAGATACGCAGTATTTT. The J gene is TRBJ2-3, the V gene TRBV20-1; 9 bases agree with TRBD1. J lost 2 bases, V lost 1 base, and 1 base had no gene match. CDR1 and CDR2 (germline): DFQATT, SNEGSKA (reference sequence). CDR3 length: 14 residues.

The CDR3 protein is CASSLIAGTNTGELFF. As DNA, the CDR3 is TGTGCCAGCAGCCTTATAGCGGGGACGAACACCGGGGAGCTGTTTTTT. The rearrangement links TRBV4-2 to TRBJ2-2; the match to TRBD2 covers 8 bases. This CDR3 is 16 amino acids long. Losses at the gene ends were 4 bases for V and 0 bases for J; bases not matched to a gene: 4. CDR1 and CDR2 from the germline V gene are LGHNA and YNFKEQ.

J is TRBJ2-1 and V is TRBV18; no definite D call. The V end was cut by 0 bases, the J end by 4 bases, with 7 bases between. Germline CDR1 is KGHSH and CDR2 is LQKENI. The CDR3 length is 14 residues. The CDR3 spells CASSPPWPYNEQFF. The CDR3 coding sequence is TGTGCCAGCTCACCACCCTGGCCGTACAATGAGCAGTTCTTC.

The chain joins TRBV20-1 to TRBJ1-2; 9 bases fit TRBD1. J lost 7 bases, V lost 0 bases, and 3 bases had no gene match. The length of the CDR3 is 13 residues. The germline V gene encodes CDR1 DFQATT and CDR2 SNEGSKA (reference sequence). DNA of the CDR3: TGCAGTGCTAGAGACGACAGGGGGGTTGGCTACACCTTC. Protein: CSARDDRGVGYTF.

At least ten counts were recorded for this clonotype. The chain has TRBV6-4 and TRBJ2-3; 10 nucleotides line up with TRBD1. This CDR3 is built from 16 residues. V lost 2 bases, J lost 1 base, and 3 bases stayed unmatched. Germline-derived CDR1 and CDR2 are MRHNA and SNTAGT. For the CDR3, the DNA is TGTGCCAGCAGTGACGGCGGGACAGGGGGCACAGATACGCAGTATTTT. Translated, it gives CASSDGGTGGTDTQYF.